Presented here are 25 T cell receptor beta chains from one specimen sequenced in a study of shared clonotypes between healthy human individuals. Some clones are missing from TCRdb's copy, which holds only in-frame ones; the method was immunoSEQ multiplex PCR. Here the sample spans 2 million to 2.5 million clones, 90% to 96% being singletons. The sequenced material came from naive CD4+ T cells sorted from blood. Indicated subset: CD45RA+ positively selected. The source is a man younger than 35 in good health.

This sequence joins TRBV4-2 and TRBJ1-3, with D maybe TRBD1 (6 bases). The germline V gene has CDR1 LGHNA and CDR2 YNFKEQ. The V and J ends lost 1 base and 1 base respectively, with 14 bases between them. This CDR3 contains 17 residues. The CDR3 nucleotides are TGTGCCAGCAGCCAAGCCGACAGGTCCTTATCTGGAAACACCATATATTTT. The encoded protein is CASSQADRSLSGNTIYF.

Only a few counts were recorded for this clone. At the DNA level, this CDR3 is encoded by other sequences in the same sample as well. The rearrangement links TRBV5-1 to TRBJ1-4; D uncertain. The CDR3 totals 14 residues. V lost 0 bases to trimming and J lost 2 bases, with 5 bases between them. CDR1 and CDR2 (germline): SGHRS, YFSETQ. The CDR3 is CASSLGPTNEKLFF. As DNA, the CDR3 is TGCGCCAGCAGCTTGGGGCCCACTAATGAAAAACTGTTTTTT.

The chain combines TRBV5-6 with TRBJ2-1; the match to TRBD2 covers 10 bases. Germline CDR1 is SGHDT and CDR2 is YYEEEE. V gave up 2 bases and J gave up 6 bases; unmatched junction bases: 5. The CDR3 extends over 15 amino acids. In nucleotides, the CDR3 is TGTGCCAGCAGCTTTGCTAGCGGGAGTCCCAATGAGCAGTTCTTC. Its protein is CASSFASGSPNEQFF.

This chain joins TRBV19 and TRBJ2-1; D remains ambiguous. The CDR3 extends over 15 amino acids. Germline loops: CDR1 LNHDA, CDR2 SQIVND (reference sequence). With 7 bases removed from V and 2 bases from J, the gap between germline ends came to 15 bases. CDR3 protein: CASTADGLTYNEQFF. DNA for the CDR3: TGTGCCAGTACCGCTGATGGGCTGACCTACAATGAGCAGTTCTTC.

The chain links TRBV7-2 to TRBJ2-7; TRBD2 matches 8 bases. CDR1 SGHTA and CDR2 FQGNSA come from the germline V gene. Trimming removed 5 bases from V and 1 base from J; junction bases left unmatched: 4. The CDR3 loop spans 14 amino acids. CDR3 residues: CASSVTGGSYEQYF. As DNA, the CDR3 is TGTGCCAGCAGCGTTACGGGGGGGTCCTACGAGCAGTACTTC. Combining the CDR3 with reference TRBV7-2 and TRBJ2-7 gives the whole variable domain GAGVSQSPSNKVTEKGKDVELRCDPISGHTALYWYRQSLGQGLEFLIYFQGNSAPDKSGLPSDRFSAERTGGSVSTLTIQRTQQEDSAVYLCASSVTGGSYEQYFGPGTRLTVT.

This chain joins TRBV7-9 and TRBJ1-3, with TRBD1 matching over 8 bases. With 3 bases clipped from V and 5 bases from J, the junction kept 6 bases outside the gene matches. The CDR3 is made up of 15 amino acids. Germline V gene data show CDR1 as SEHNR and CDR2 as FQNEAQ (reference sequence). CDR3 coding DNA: TGTGCCAGCAGCTTCTCGGGACAGGCGAGAAACACCATATATTTT. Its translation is CASSFSGQARNTIYF.

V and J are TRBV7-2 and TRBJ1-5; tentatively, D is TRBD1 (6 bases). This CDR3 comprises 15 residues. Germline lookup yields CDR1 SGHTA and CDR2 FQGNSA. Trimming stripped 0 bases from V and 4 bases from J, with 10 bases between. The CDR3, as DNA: TGTGCCAGCAGCTTAGCGCCGACAGGAAATCAGCCCCAGCATTTT. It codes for CASSLAPTGNQPQHF. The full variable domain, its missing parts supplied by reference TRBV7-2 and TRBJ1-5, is GAGVSQSPSNKVTEKGKDVELRCDPISGHTALYWYRQSLGQGLEFLIYFQGNSAPDKSGLPSDRFSAERTGGSVSTLTIQRTQQEDSAVYLCASSLAPTGNQPQHFGDGTRLSIL.

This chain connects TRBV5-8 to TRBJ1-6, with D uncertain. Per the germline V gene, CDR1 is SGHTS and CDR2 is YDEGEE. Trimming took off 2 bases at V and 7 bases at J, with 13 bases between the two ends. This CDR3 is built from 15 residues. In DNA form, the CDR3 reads TGTGCCAGCAGCTTTAGAGGGCTGGGGAATTCACCCCTCCACTTT. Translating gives CASSFRGLGNSPLHF.

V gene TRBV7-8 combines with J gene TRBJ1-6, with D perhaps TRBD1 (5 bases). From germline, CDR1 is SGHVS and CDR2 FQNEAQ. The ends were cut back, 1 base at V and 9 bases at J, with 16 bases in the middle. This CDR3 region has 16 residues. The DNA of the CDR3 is TGTGCCAGCAGCTTAGTTCTGGGGCGAGGCTCTTCACCCCTCCACTTT. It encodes CASSLVLGRGSSPLHF.

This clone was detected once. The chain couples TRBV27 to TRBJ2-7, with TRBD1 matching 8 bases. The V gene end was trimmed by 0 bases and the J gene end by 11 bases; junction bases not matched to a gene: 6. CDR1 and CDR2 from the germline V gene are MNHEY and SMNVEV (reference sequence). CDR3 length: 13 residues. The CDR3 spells CASSLSGQGSEYF. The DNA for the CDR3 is TGTGCCAGCAGTTTATCCGGACAGGGTTCGGAGTACTTC.

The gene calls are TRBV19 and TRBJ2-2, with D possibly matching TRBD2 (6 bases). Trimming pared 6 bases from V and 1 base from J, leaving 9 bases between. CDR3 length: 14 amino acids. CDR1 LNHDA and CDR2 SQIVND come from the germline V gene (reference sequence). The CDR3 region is CASREGRNTGELFF. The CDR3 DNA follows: TGTGCCAGTAGGGAGGGACGGAACACCGGGGAGCTGTTTTTT.

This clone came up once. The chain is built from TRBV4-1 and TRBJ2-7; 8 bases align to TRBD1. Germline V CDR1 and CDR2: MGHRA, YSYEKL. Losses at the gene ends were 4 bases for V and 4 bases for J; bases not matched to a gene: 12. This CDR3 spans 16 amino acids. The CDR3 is CASSPVPGQGAYEQYF. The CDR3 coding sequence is TGCGCCAGCAGCCCCGTCCCAGGGCAGGGGGCTTACGAGCAGTACTTC.

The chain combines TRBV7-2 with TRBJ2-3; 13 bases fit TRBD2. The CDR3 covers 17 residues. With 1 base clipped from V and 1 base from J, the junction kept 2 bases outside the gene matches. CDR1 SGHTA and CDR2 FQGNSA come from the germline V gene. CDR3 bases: TGTGCCAGCAGCTTAGGAGGGACTAGCGGGGGCACAGATACGCAGTATTTT. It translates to CASSLGGTSGGTDTQYF. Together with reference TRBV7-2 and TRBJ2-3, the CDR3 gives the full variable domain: GAGVSQSPSNKVTEKGKDVELRCDPISGHTALYWYRQSLGQGLEFLIYFQGNSAPDKSGLPSDRFSAERTGGSVSTLTIQRTQQEDSAVYLCASSLGGTSGGTDTQYFGPGTRLTVL.

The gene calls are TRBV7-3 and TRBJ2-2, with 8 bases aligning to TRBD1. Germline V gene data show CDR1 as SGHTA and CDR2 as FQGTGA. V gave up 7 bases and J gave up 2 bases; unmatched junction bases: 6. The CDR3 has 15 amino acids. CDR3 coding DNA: TGTGCCAGCACCTCTACAGGGGGAAACACCGGGGAGCTGTTTTTT. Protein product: CASTSTGGNTGELFF.

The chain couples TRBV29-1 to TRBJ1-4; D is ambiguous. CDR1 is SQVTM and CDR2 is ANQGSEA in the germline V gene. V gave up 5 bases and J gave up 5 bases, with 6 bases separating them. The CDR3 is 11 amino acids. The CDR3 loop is CSVSRNEKLFF. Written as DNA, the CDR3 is TGCAGCGTTTCAAGAAATGAAAAACTGTTTTTT.

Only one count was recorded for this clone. The CDR3 region has the DNA TGTGCCAGCAGTGAATCTGTATCGGGTCATGAAAAACTGTTTTTT. It specifies CASSESVSGHEKLFF. The J gene is TRBJ1-4, the V gene TRBV25-1; D unclear. Trimming shortened V by 1 base and J by 6 bases, and 12 bases separated the two germline ends. The germline V gene encodes CDR1 MGHDK and CDR2 SYGVNS. The CDR3 totals 15 residues.

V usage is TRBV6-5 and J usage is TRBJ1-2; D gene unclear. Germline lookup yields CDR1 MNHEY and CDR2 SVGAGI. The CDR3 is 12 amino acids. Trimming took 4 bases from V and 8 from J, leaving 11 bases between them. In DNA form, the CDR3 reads TGTGCCAGCAGTTCCTACTTGAGCGGCTACACCTTC. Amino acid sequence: CASSSYLSGYTF.

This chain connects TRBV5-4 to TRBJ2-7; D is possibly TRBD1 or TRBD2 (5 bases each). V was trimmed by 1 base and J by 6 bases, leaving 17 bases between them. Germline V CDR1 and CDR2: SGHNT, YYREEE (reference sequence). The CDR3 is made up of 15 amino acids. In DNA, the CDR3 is TGTGCCAGCAGCTTGCTTGGCAGGGAGAGAGGCGAGCAGTACTTC. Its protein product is CASSLLGRERGEQYF.

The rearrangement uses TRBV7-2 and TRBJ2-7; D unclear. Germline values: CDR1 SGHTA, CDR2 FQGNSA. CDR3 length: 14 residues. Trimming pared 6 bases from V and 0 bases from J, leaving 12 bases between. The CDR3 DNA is TGTGCCAGCAGGCTTCAGATGAGCTCCTACGAGCAGTACTTC. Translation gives CASRLQMSSYEQYF.

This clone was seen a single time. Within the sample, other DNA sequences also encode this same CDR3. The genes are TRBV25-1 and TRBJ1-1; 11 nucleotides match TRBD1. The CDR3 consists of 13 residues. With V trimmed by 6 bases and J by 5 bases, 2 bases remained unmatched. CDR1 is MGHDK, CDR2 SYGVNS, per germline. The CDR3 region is CASRGQGGTEAFF. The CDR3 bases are TGTGCCAGCAGGGGACAGGGGGGAACTGAAGCTTTCTTT.

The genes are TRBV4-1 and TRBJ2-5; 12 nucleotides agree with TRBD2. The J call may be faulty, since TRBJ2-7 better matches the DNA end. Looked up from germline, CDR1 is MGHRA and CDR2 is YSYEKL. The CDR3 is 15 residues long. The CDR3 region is CASSQGLAGAYEQYF. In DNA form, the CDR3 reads TGCGCCAGCAGCCAAGGACTAGCGGGAGCCTACGAGCAGTACTTC.

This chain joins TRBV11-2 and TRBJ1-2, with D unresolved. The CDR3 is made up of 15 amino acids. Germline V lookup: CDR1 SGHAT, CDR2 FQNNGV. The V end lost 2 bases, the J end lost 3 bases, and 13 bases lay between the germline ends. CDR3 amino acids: CASSLRRPNDYGYTF. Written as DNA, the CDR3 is TGTGCCAGCAGCTTAAGAAGGCCTAATGACTATGGCTACACCTTC. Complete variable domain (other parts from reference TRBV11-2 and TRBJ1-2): EAGVAQSPRYKIIEKRQSVAFWCNPISGHATLYWYQQILGQGPKLLIQFQNNGVVDDSQLPKDRFSAERLKGVDSTLKIQPAKLEDSAVYLCASSLRRPNDYGYTFGSGTRLTVV.

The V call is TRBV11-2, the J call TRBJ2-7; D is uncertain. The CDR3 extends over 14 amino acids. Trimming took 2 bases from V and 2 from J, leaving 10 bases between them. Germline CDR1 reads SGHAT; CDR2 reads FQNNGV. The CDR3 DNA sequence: TGTGCCAGCAGCTTATCCCGGGTTACCTACGAGCAGTACTTC. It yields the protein CASSLSRVTYEQYF.

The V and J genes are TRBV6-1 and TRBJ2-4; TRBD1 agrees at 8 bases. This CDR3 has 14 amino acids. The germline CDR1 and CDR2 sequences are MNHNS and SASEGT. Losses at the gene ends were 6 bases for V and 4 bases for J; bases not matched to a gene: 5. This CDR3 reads CASREDRAKNIQYF. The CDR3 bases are TGTGCCAGCAGAGAGGACAGGGCGAAAAACATTCAGTACTTC.

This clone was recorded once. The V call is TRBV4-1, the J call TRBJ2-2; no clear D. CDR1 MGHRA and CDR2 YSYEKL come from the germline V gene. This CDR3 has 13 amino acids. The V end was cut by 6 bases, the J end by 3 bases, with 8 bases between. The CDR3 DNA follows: TGCGCCAGCAGTCGGACCTACACCGGGGAGCTGTTTTTT. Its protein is CASSRTYTGELFF.